Presented here are 22 T cell receptor beta chains from one specimen sequenced in a study of response to subunit inactivated influenza vaccine. TCRdb re-analysed the RT-PCR reads in MiXCR, keeping a single row per CDR3 protein. The sample has about 520,000 distinct CDR3 sequences, 9.5% to 12% seen once. Sequencing used PBMCs from blood, obtained around seven weeks after vaccination. The receptors shown here come from a man aged 50-59 years who received an inactivated influenza vaccine.

This clonotype was counted a few times. This chain links TRBV6-5 with TRBJ1-4, with unresolved D. This CDR3 region has 16 residues. Between the trimmed V and J ends, which lost 4 bases and 2 bases, there was a span of 14 bases. Per germline, CDR1 MNHEY and CDR2 SVGAGI. The CDR3 is CASSSPPDGTNEKLFF. The CDR3 DNA sequence: TGTGCCAGCAGTTCCCCCCCTGATGGGACTAATGAAAAACTGTTTTTT.

V gene TRBV20-1 combines with J gene TRBJ2-7; 7 positions agree with TRBD1. The germline V gene has CDR1 DFQATT and CDR2 SNEGSKA (reference sequence). CDR3 length equals 16 residues. V shed 3 bases, J shed 2 bases, and the junction held 13 bases outside the gene matches. CDR3 loop: CSASIYRGPLAYEQYF. CDR3 nucleotide sequence: TGCAGTGCTAGTATCTACAGGGGTCCGCTAGCCTACGAGCAGTACTTC.

This clonotype came up many times. This chain links TRBV10-3 with TRBJ1-4; weak D call: TRBD1 (6 bases). V lost 0 bases, J lost 5 bases, and 7 bases lay in between. CDR1 and CDR2 (germline): ENHRY, SYGVKD. The CDR3 extends over 14 amino acids. The CDR3 reads CAISESQGNEKLFF. DNA of the CDR3: TGTGCCATCAGTGAGTCACAGGGAAATGAAAAACTGTTTTTT.

In this sample, this clonotype turned up a few times. This chain uses TRBV20-1 with TRBJ2-7; TRBD2 matches 8 bases. Germline lookup yields CDR1 DFQATT and CDR2 SNEGSKA (reference sequence). Trimming took 0 bases from V and 5 from J; bases not matched to a gene: 9. The CDR3 runs to 15 residues. CDR3 loop: CSARDQRTSRHEQYF. Written as DNA, the CDR3 is TGCAGTGCTAGAGATCAGAGGACTAGCAGGCACGAGCAGTACTTC.

This clonotype has a handful of counts. V is TRBV12-3 or TRBV12-4 and J is TRBJ2-1, with D possibly being TRBD1 or TRBD2 (5 bases each). The CDR3 runs to 14 residues. V lost 5 bases and J lost 4, with 12 bases in between. The CDR3 DNA sequence: TGTGCCAGCAGTCCGACGGGACGGTACAATGAGCAGTTCTTC. Translating gives CASSPTGRYNEQFF.

The rearrangement joins TRBV4-1 to TRBJ2-1, with 7 bases identical to TRBD2. Germline CDR1 MGHRA, CDR2 YSYEKL. The ends lost 1 base at V and 2 bases at J; junction bases unmatched: 2. The CDR3 contains 15 residues. CDR3 residues: CASSQGGGAYNEQFF. CDR3 DNA sequence: TGCGCCAGCAGCCAAGGGGGGGGGGCCTACAATGAGCAGTTCTTC.

The rearrangement uses TRBV20-1 and TRBJ2-7, with TRBD1 matching 9 bases. There are 14 residues in the CDR3. Germline CDR1 is DFQATT and CDR2 is SNEGSKA (reference sequence). The V segment lost 5 bases and the J segment 3 bases; nucleotides outside the gene matches: 8. The CDR3 loop reads CSAYPGQGNYEQYF. The CDR3 nucleotides are TGCAGTGCTTACCCGGGACAGGGAAACTACGAGCAGTACTTC.

This chain joins TRBV5-5 and TRBJ1-2; TRBD1 aligns across 7 bases. V lost 0 bases, J lost 7 bases, and 6 bases stayed unmatched. In germline, CDR1 is SGHKS, CDR2 YYEKEE (reference sequence). The CDR3 is 14 residues long. CDR3 in amino acids: CASSLADRVIGYTF. CDR3 bases: TGTGCCAGCAGCTTGGCCGACAGGGTAATTGGCTACACCTTC.

The chain has TRBV7-2 and TRBJ2-1; 11 bases align to TRBD2. This CDR3 is built from 16 residues. Germline CDR1 reads SGHTA; CDR2 reads FQGNSA. V was clipped by 0 bases and J by 9 bases; unmatched bases: 7. For the CDR3, the DNA is TGTGCCAGCAGCTTAGCGATTCTAGCGGGGGGAGGTGAGCAGTTCTTC. This gives the protein CASSLAILAGGGEQFF.

This chain uses TRBV6-2 or TRBV6-3 with TRBJ2-7; TRBD1 matches 7 bases. Losses at the gene ends were 4 bases for V and 0 bases for J; bases not matched to a gene: 9. CDR3 length: 16 residues. The germline V gene encodes CDR1 MNHEY and CDR2 SVGEGT. The CDR3 region is CASSSLDRTYSYEQYF. For the CDR3, the DNA is TGTGCCAGCAGTTCCCTGGACAGGACATACTCCTACGAGCAGTACTTC.

The chain recombines TRBV11-3 with TRBJ2-3; D ambiguous. Trimming took off 5 bases at V and 7 bases at J, with 10 bases between the two ends. CDR3 length equals 12 residues. The germline V gene encodes CDR1 SGHNT and CDR2 YENEEA. The CDR3, as DNA: TGTGCCAGCAGCGCCAACTTAAATACGCAGTATTTT. Protein product: CASSANLNTQYF. Supplemented by reference TRBV11-3 and TRBJ2-3, the full variable domain reads EAGVVQSPRYKIIEKKQPVAFWCNPISGHNTLYWYLQNLGQGPELLIRYENEEAVDDSQLPKDRFSAERLKGVDSTLKIQPAELGDSAVYLCASSANLNTQYFGPGTRLTVL.

The sample holds many counts of this clonotype. CDR3 region: CASKPANLPTYEQYF. The CDR3 bases are TGTGCCAGCAAACCGGCGAACCTGCCAACCTACGAGCAGTACTTC. The genes are TRBV27 and TRBJ2-7; D is uncertain. CDR1 and CDR2 from the germline V gene are MNHEY and SMNVEV (reference sequence). CDR3 length equals 15 residues. The V gene lost 7 bases and the J gene lost 2 bases, with 18 bases spanning the gap.

As regards this clonotype: This sequence may be a read error, since a much larger clone differs from it by one base. The gene calls are TRBV7-9 and TRBJ2-5; tentatively, D is TRBD1 (5 bases). Trimming left V 11 bases short and J 3 bases short, with 19 bases between. This CDR3 is built from 14 residues. CDR1 is SEHNR and CDR2 is FQNEAQ in the germline V gene (reference sequence). The DNA of the CDR3 is TGTGCCTGCACCCCCGACGTAGGGGAAGAGACCCAGTACTTC. Translation: CACTPDVGEETQYF.

The rearrangement uses TRBV12-3 or TRBV12-4 and TRBJ2-2; D gene unclear. Deletions cut 6 bases from V and 6 bases from J, with 8 bases between. The CDR3 has 12 amino acids. CDR3 DNA: TGTGCCAGCAGCGACATCTCCGGGGAGCTGTTTTTT. Amino acid sequence: CASSDISGELFF.

This clonotype was counted only a few times. The J gene is TRBJ2-3, the V gene TRBV14; TRBD2 matches at 10 bases. Germline V gene data show CDR1 as SGHDN and CDR2 as FVKESK. CDR3 length: 15 residues. Trimming removed 4 bases from V and 7 bases from J; junction bases left unmatched: 8. The CDR3 loop reads CASSLSGGAGNTQYF. CDR3 DNA: TGTGCCAGCAGCCTCAGCGGGGGGGCCGGGAATACGCAGTATTTT.

This clonotype was seen at least ten times. This chain connects TRBV10-3 to TRBJ2-2; no definite D call. The length of the CDR3 is 15 residues. The germline V and J ends were trimmed by 3 bases and 2 bases, with 10 bases remaining between them. CDR1 ENHRY and CDR2 SYGVKD come from the germline V gene. CDR3 residues: CAISDRHTNTGELFF. The DNA of the CDR3 is TGTGCCATCAGTGATAGACACACTAACACCGGGGAGCTGTTTTTT.

This chain links TRBV10-3 with TRBJ1-1; D unresolved. This CDR3 is built from 14 residues. The germline V and J ends were trimmed by 3 bases and 1 base, with 9 bases remaining between them. Germline V gives CDR1 ENHRY, CDR2 SYGVKD. The CDR3 is CAISENRQNTEAFF. CDR3 coding DNA: TGTGCCATCAGTGAAAATCGTCAGAACACTGAAGCTTTCTTT.

Ten or more counts support this clonotype. The chain is built from TRBV5-1 and TRBJ1-6; maybe TRBD1 (5 bases). The CDR3 contains 16 residues. V lost 2 bases and J 7 bases, leaving 16 bases between the germline ends. Germline values: CDR1 SGHRS, CDR2 YFSETQ. As DNA, the CDR3 is TGCGCCAGCAGCTTTCTACCCCAGGGCCAAAATTCACCCCTCCACTTT. It specifies CASSFLPQGQNSPLHF.

The chain employs TRBV7-9 and TRBJ1-1; no clear D. This CDR3 comprises 14 residues. Between the trimmed V and J ends, which lost 3 bases and 3 bases, there was a span of 11 bases. The germline V gene has CDR1 SEHNR and CDR2 FQNEAQ (reference sequence). The CDR3 DNA is TGTGCCAGCAGCTTTAGGCAGAGAGACACTGAAGCTTTCTTT. It translates to CASSFRQRDTEAFF. Based on the CDR3 plus reference TRBV7-9 and TRBJ1-1, the full variable domain is DTGVSQNPRHKITKRGQNVTFRCDPISEHNRLYWYRQTLGQGPEFLTYFQNEAQLEKSRLLSDRFSAERPKGSFSTLEIQRTEQGDSAMYLCASSFRQRDTEAFFGQGTRLTVV.

The chain is built from TRBV20-1 and TRBJ1-4; D gene ambiguous. V was pared by 4 bases and J by 0 bases, with 6 bases between. Germline V gives CDR1 DFQATT, CDR2 SNEGSKA (reference sequence). This CDR3 has 13 residues. CDR3 bases: TGCAGTGCTACCGAAGCAACTAATGAAAAACTGTTTTTT. Protein: CSATEATNEKLFF.

This rearrangement joins TRBV6-1 to TRBJ1-1; D gene ambiguous. This CDR3 contains 12 residues. Germline CDR1 is MNHNS and CDR2 is SASEGT. Deletions cut 5 bases from V and 5 bases from J, with 9 bases between. CDR3 protein: CASSLLRTEAFF. CDR3 coding DNA: TGTGCCAGCAGTCTTCTTCGTACTGAAGCTTTCTTT.

This clonotype was seen many times. This chain uses TRBV29-1 with TRBJ1-5; the match to TRBD1 covers 9 bases. The CDR3 covers 14 residues. Germline V gene lookup returns CDR1 SQVTM and CDR2 ANQGSEA. The V and J ends lost 4 bases and 3 bases, in that order; junction bases with no gene match: 4. CDR3 sequence (DNA): TGCAGCGTTGGACAGGGGGGAAACAATCAGCCCCAGCATTTT. This translates into CSVGQGGNNQPQHF.